These 18 T cell receptor beta chains share one sample of origin, sequenced in a study of control samples from healthy donors and cancer patients. TCRdb keeps only in-frame clones here, not all; method: immunoSEQ multiplex PCR. The sample records roughly 400,000 clones, 80% to 95% being singletons. The sample consisted of PBMCs. The receptor source for this set is a middle-aged man with head and neck cancer.

The V and J genes are TRBV5-6 and TRBJ1-1; 12 nucleotides agree with TRBD1. The CDR3 is made up of 16 amino acids. Germline assignment: CDR1 SGHDT and CDR2 YYEEEE. V shed 4 bases, J shed 3 bases, and the junction held 7 bases outside the gene matches. The CDR3 region is CASSRGQGAQYTEAFF. The DNA for the CDR3 is TGTGCCAGCAGCCGGGGACAGGGGGCCCAGTACACTGAAGCTTTCTTT.

The chain is built from TRBV27 and TRBJ1-4, with D possibly matching TRBD1 (5 bases). The CDR3 length is 13 residues. CDR1 and CDR2 from the germline V gene are MNHEY and SMNVEV (reference sequence). Deletions cut 5 bases from V and 7 bases from J, with 11 bases between. The CDR3: CASSTRDGEKLFF. The CDR3 DNA reads TGTGCCAGCAGTACCCGGGACGGTGAAAAACTGTTTTTT.

The chain is built from TRBV25-1 and TRBJ2-5; TRBD2 is a possible D gene (6 bases). CDR3 length: 15 amino acids. V was clipped by 4 bases and J by 7 bases, with 19 bases between them. The germline gives CDR1 MGHDK, CDR2 SYGVNS. CDR3 nucleotides: TGTGCCAGCAGTGGATTTGGGACTGAGAGCGGGACCCAGTACTTC. This gives the protein CASSGFGTESGTQYF.

The rearrangement links TRBV6-5 to TRBJ1-2, with D possibly matching TRBD1 (5 bases). V lost 6 bases and J lost 0, with 11 bases in between. The CDR3 has 14 amino acids. Germline CDR1 reads MNHEY; CDR2 reads SVGAGI. CDR3 in DNA: TGTGCCAGCAGGGGGACTGCGCCTAACTATGGCTACACCTTC. Translating it yields CASRGTAPNYGYTF.

The rearrangement uses TRBV19 and TRBJ1-2, with 9 bases aligning to TRBD1. V trimming: 3 bases; J trimming: 0 bases; junction bases outside the gene matches: 5. Germline loops: CDR1 LNHDA, CDR2 SQIVND (reference sequence). This CDR3 has 16 residues. The CDR3 region has the DNA TGTGCCAGTAGTATCACAGGGGGCACGGCTAACTATGGCTACACCTTC. It specifies CASSITGGTANYGYTF.

This clone appeared once. The rearrangement uses TRBV15 and TRBJ2-7; D possibly matches TRBD1 or TRBD2 (6 bases each). Germline V CDR1 and CDR2: LNHNV, YYDKDF (reference sequence). The V end lost 4 bases, the J end lost 5 bases, and 9 bases lay between the germline ends. CDR3 length: 12 residues. The CDR3 loop reads CATSTGGNEQYF. The CDR3 DNA follows: TGTGCCACCAGCACCGGGGGCAACGAGCAGTACTTC.

The V gene is TRBV19, the J gene TRBJ2-1, with 10 nucleotides matching TRBD2. The J segment lost 2 bases and the V segment lost 4 bases, leaving 2 bases of the junction unmatched. CDR1 and CDR2 (germline): LNHDA, SQIVND (reference sequence). The CDR3 extends over 15 amino acids. The chain's CDR3 is CASSTSGGAYNEQFF. The CDR3 DNA is TGTGCCAGTAGTACTAGCGGGGGAGCCTACAATGAGCAGTTCTTC.

V usage is TRBV30 and J usage is TRBJ2-2; D not certain. V lost 3 bases to trimming and J lost 0 bases, with 11 bases between them. This CDR3 has 15 amino acids. The germline CDR1 and CDR2 sequences are GTSNPN and SVGIG (reference sequence). CDR3 nucleotide sequence: TGTGCCTGGAGCATATATAGGGCGAACACCGGGGAGCTGTTTTTT. Encoded protein: CAWSIYRANTGELFF.

The chain couples TRBV9 to TRBJ1-1, with 8 nucleotides matching TRBD1. J was trimmed by 7 bases and V by 0 bases; bases with no gene match: 8. The CDR3 is 15 amino acids. Germline lookup yields CDR1 SGDLS and CDR2 YYNGEE. The CDR3 is CASSVEAGGWGEAFF. As DNA, the CDR3 is TGTGCCAGCAGCGTAGAGGCAGGGGGCTGGGGTGAAGCTTTCTTT.

V gene TRBV10-1 combines with J gene TRBJ2-6, with TRBD1 matching 10 bases. Germline trimming cut 7 bases from V and 0 bases from J; bases unmatched to any gene: 15. Germline CDR1 and CDR2: WNHNN and SYGVQD (reference sequence). This CDR3 is built from 20 residues. The CDR3 protein is CASIPWAPGQGYSGANVLTF. In DNA form, the CDR3 reads TGCGCCAGCATTCCGTGGGCCCCGGGACAGGGGTACTCTGGGGCCAACGTCCTGACTTTC.

The chain recombines TRBV12-5 with TRBJ2-7; D uncertain. CDR3 length: 12 amino acids. V lost 1 base and J lost 0, with 1 base in between. Per germline, CDR1 LGHNT and CDR2 FRNRAP. CDR3 amino acids: CASGLDSYEQYF. As DNA, the CDR3 is TGTGCTAGTGGTTTGGACTCCTACGAGCAGTACTTC.

CDR3 amino acids: CASSSPTGIAYNEQFF. DNA of the CDR3: TGCGCCAGCAGCTCCCCGACAGGGATAGCGTACAATGAGCAGTTCTTC. The rearrangement links TRBV5-1 to TRBJ2-1; TRBD1 matches 7 bases. This CDR3 contains 16 residues. Germline V gives CDR1 SGHRS, CDR2 YFSETQ. The V and J ends lost 3 bases and 4 bases, in that order; junction bases with no gene match: 10.

This sequence joins TRBV18 and TRBJ1-1, with no clear D. Germline-derived CDR1 and CDR2 are KGHSH and LQKENI. The length of the CDR3 is 15 residues. V was trimmed by 2 bases and J by 1 base, leaving 11 bases between them. The CDR3 nucleotides read TGTGCCAGCTCACCAACTCCCAACGAGAACACTGAAGCTTTCTTT. Its protein product is CASSPTPNENTEAFF.

As concerns this clone: An end of the junction differs from the germline gene, which may be a read error. This rearrangement joins TRBV7-7 to TRBJ2-1; 11 nucleotides align to TRBD1. Per germline, CDR1 SSHAT and CDR2 FNYEAQ (reference sequence). The CDR3 consists of 16 residues. Written as DNA, the CDR3 is TGTGCTAGCAGCGTAACCGGGACAGGGGGGTACAATGAGCAGTTCTTC. Protein sequence: CASSVTGTGGYNEQFF. The variable domain in full, with the rest retrieved from reference TRBV7-7 and TRBJ2-1, is GAGVSQSPRYKVTKRGQDVTLRCDPISSHATLYWYQQALGQGPEFLTYFNYEAQPDKSGLPSDRFSAERPEGSISTLTIQRTEQRDSAMYRCASSVTGTGGYNEQFFGPGTRLTVL.

This chain links TRBV5-1 with TRBJ1-1; 12 bases agree with TRBD1. This CDR3 comprises 14 residues. V lost 4 bases and J lost 5; bases outside the gene matches: 3. From germline, CDR1 is SGHRS and CDR2 YFSETQ. Here the CDR3 reads CASSAGQGATEAFF. The CDR3 nucleotides read TGCGCCAGCAGCGCGGGACAGGGGGCGACTGAAGCTTTCTTT.

The V call is TRBV14, the J call TRBJ1-2, with D uncertain. V dropped 4 bases and J dropped 5 bases, with 17 bases sitting between them. The CDR3 covers 15 residues. The germline V gene encodes CDR1 SGHDN and CDR2 FVKESK. CDR3 sequence (DNA): TGTGCCAGCAGCCCAGGTGAAGGTATATTTTATGGCTACACCTTC. Its translation: CASSPGEGIFYGYTF.

The gene calls are TRBV13 and TRBJ2-5; possibly TRBD2 for D (6 bases). In germline, CDR1 is PRHDT, CDR2 FYEKMQ (reference sequence). This CDR3 contains 12 residues. The V gene lost 10 bases and the J gene lost 2 bases, with 11 bases spanning the gap. The CDR3: CATSGEQETQYF. The CDR3 bases are TGTGCCACCTCGGGGGAACAAGAGACCCAGTACTTC.

CDR3 amino acids: CSASRYNSPLHF. The DNA for the CDR3 is TGCAGTGCTAGTCGGTATAATTCACCCCTCCACTTT. This chain connects TRBV20-1 to TRBJ1-6, with D unclear. The CDR3 is 12 amino acids. Trimming left V 3 bases short and J 4 bases short, with 4 bases between. Per germline, CDR1 DFQATT and CDR2 SNEGSKA (reference sequence).